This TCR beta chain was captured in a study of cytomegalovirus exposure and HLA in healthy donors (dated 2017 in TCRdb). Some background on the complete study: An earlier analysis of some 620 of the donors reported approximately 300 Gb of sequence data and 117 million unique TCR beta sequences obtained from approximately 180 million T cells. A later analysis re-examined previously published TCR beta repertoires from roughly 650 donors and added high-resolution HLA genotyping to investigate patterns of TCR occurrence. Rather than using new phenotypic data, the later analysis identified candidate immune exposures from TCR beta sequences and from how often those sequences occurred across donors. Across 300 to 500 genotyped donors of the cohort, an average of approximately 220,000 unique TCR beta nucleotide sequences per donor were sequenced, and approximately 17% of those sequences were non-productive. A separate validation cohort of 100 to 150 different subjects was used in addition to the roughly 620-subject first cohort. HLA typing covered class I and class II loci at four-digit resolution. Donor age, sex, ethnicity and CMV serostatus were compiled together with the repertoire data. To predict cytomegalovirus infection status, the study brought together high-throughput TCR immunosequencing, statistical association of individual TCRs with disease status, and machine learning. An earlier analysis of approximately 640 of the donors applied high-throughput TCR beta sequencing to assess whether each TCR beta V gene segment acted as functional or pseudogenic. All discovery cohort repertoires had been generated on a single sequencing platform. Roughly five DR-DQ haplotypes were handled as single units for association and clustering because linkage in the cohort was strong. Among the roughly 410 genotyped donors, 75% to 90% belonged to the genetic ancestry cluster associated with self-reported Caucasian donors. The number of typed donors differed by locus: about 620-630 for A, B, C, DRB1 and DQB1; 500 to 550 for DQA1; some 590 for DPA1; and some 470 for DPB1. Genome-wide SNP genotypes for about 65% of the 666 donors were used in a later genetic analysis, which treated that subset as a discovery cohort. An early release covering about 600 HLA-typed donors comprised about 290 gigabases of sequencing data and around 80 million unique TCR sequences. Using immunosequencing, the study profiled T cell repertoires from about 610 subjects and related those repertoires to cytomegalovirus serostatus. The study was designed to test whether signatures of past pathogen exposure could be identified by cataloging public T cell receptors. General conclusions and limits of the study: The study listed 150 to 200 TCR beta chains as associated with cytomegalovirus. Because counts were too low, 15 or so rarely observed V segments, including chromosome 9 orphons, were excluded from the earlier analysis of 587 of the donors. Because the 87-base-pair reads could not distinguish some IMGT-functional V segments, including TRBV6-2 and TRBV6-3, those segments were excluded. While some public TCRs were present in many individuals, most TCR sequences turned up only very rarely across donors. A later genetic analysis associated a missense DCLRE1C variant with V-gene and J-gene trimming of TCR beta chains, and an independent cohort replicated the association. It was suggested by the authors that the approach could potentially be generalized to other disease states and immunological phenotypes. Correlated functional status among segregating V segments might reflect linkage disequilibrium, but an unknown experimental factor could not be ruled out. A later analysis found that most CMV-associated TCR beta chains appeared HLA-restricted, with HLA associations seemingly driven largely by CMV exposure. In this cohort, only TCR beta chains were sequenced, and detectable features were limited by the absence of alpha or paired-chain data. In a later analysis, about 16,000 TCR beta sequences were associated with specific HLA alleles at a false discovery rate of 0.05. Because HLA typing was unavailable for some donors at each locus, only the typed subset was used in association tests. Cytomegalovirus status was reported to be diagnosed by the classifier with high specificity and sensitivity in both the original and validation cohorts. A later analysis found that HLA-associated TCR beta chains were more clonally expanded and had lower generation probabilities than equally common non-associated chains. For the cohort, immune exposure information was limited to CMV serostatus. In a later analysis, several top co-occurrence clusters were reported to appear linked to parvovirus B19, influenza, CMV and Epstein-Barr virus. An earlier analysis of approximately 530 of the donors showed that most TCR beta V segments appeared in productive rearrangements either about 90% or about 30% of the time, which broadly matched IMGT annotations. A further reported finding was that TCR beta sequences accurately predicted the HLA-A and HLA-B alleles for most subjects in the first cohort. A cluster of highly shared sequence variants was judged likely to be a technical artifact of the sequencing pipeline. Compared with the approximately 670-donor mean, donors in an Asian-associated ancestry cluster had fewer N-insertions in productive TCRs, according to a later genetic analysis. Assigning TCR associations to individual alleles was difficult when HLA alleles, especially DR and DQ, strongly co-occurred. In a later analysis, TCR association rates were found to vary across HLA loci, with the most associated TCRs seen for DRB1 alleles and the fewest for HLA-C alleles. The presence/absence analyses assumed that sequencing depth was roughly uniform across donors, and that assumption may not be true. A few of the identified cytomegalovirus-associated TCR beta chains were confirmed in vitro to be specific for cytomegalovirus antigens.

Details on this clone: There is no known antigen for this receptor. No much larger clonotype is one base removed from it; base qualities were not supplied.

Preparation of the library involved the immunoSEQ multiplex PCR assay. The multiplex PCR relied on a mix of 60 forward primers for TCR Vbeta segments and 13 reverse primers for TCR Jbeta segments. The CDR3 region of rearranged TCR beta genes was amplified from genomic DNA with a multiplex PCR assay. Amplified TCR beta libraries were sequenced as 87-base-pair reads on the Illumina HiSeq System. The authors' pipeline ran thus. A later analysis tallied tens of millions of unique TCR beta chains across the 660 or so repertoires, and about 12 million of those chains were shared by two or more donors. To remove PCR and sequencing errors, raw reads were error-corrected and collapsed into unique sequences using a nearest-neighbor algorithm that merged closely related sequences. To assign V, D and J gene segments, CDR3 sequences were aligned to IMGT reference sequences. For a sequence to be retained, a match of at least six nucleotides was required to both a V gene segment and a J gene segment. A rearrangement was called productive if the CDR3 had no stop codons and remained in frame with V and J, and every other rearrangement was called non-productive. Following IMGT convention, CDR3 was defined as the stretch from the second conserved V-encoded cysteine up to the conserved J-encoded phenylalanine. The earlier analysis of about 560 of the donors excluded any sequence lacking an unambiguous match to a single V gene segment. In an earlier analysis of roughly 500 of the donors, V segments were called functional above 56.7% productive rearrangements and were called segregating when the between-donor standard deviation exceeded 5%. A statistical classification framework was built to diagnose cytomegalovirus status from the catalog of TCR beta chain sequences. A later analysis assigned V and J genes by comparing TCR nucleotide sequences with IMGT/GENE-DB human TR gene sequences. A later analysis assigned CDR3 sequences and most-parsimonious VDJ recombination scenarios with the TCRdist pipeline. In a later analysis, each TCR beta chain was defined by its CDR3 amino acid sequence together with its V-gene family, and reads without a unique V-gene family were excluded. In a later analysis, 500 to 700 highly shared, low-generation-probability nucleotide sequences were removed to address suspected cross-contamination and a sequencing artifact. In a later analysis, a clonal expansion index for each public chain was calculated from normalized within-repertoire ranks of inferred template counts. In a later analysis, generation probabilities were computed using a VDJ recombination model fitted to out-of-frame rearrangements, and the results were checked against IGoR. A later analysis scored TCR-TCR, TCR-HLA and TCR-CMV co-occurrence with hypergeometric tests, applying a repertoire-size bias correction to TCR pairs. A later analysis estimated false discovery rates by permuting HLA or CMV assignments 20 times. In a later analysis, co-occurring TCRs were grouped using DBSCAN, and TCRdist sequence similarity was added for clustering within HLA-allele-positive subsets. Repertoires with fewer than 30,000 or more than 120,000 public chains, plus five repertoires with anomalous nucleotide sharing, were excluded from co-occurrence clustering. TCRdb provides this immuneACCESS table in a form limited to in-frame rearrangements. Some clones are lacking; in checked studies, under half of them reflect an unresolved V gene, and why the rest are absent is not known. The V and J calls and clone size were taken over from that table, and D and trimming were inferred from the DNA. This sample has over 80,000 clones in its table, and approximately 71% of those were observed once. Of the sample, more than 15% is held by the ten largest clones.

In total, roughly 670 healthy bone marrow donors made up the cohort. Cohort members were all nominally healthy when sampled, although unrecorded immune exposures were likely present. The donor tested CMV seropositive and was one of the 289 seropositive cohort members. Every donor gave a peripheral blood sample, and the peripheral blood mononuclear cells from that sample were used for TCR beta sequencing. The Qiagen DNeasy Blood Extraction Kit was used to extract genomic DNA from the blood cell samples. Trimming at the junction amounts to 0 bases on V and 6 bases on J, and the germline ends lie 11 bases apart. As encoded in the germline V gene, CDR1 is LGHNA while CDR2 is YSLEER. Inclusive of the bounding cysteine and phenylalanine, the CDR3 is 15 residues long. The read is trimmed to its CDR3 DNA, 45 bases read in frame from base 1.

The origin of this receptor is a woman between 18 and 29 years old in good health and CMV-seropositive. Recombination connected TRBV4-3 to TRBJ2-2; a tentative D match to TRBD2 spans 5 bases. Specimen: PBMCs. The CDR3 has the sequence CASSQDLLGAGELFF. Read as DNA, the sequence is TGCGCCAGCAGCCAAGATCTATTGGGAGCCGGGGAGCTGTTTTTT.